The rows below give T cell receptor beta chains drawn from one sample of a study of shared clonotypes between healthy human individuals. Clones were read by immunoSEQ multiplex PCR, and TCRdb kept only the in-frame ones, dropping some. In the table there are about 2.2 million clones, approximately 92% of which are singletons. Sequencing input: naive CD8+ T cells from PBMCs. These receptor sequences come from a man aged 18 to 35 in good health. Some clones in this sample may be carry-over from other donors' samples. CDR3s include the opening cysteine and the closing phenylalanine or tryptophan. Each record gives: D gene, V gene, clone size, J gene, CDR3 DNA, CDR3 protein. A D gene is named only where the DNA matches it firmly. Expanded clones are given a class, and other clones once, few, many or no size at all.

TRBD1,TRBV5-1,NA,TRBJ1-1,TGCGCCAGCAGCTTGGGGCGGACAGGGGAGATGAACACTGAAGCTTTCTTT,CASSLGRTGEMNTEAFF
NA,TRBV6-1,NA,TRBJ1-1,TGTGCCAGCAGGCTTCGACAGGCCATGAACACTGAAGCTTTCTTT,CASRLRQAMNTEAFF
NA,TRBV7-9,once,TRBJ2-5,TGTGCCAGCAGTCAAGACCCGGATGAGACCCAGTACTTC,CASSQDPDETQYF
NA,TRBV30,NA,TRBJ2-3,TGTGCCTGGATGTCAGGGTTGTCAGATACGCAGTATTTT,CAWMSGLSDTQYF
NA,TRBV19,NA,TRBJ2-1,TGTGCCAGTAGTTGGTCTCCCTACACGGCCAATGAGCAGTTCTTC,CASSWSPYTANEQFF
NA,TRBV27,once,TRBJ2-7,TGTGCCAGCAGCTCTACCTCAGATCACGAGCAGTACTTC,CASSSTSDHEQYF
NA,TRBV27,NA,TRBJ1-1,TGTGCCAGCAGTTCCACCCCCGGGGGTCCTGAAGCTTTCTTT,CASSSTPGGPEAFF
TRBD2,TRBV13,NA,TRBJ2-3,TGTGCCAGCAGCGCACGCTATAGCGGGAGGGCCCTCCCGCAGTATTTT,CASSARYSGRALPQYF
TRBD2,TRBV6-6,NA,TRBJ2-2,TGTGCCAGCCGAACTAGCGGGAGGGGAGCCGGGGAGCTGTTTTTT,CASRTSGRGAGELFF
NA,TRBV1,NA,TRBJ2-2,TGCACCAGCAGCCAAGGTTTGCGAGGGGGACTAGCGGAGAGGGGTGACACCGGGGAGCTGTTTTTT,CTSSQGLRGGLAERGDTGELFF
TRBD2,TRBV5-4,NA,TRBJ2-3,TGTGCCAGCAGCCCAGGAGTTAGCGGGATTGGCACAGATACGCAGTATTTT,CASSPGVSGIGTDTQYF
NA,TRBV12-2,NA,TRBJ2-7,TGTGCAAGTCGCTTAGACGGTCGGGAGAGCGTCCACGAGCAGTACTTC,CASRLDGRESVHEQYF
NA,TRBV28,NA,TRBJ2-5,TGTGCCAGCAGTTTAATCGGCAGCGGGGAGACCCAGTACTTC,CASSLIGSGETQYF